Following are 2 T cell receptor beta chains from one sample sequenced in a study of blood T cell repertoires in COVID-19. Measured with immunoSEQ multiplex PCR; TCRdb has only the in-frame clones, and not every one. The profile covers about 150,000 clones, with 70% to 90% appearing a single time and roughly 4% taken by the ten largest. The specimen was peripheral blood. The receptors shown here come from a woman between 65 and 79 years old with acute or convalescent COVID-19.

The chain employs TRBV7-9 and TRBJ2-7; D gene ambiguous. The germline V and J ends were trimmed by 2 bases and 7 bases, with 21 bases remaining between them. The CDR3 is 16 amino acids. Germline CDR1 and CDR2: SEHNR and FQNEAQ (reference sequence). CDR3 sequence reads: CASSLIVGVKAGEQYF. The CDR3 region has the DNA TGTGCCAGCAGCTTAATTGTCGGAGTTAAGGCTGGTGAGCAGTACTTC.

This rearrangement joins TRBV6-5 to TRBJ1-4, with 8 nucleotides matching TRBD1. In germline, CDR1 is MNHEY, CDR2 SVGAGI. V gave up 1 base and J gave up 4 bases; unmatched junction bases: 5. This CDR3 is built from 16 residues. The DNA for the CDR3 is TGTGCCAGCAGTTACTGGCAGGGGGCAATTAATGAAAAACTGTTTTTT. It codes for CASSYWQGAINEKLFF.